A selection of T cell receptor beta chains follows, all from one sample in a study of T cells in tuberculosis. Assay: immunoSEQ multiplex PCR; the TCRdb copy retains only in-frame clones and omits some. The repertoire consists of about 37,000 clones, with around 93% occurring once and the leading ten covering about 2.4%. The specimen comprised PBMCs, sampled at tuberculosis diagnosis. Every receptor here comes from an adult with tuberculosis. The CDR3 runs from the conserved cysteine through the conserved F or W. A D gene is named only where the DNA matches it firmly. The size entry is marked missing in some rows and otherwise reads once, few, many or a size class.

- | once | TRBJ2-1 | TRBV2 | TGTGCCAGCAGGAAGACAGAAACCTCCTACAATGAGCAGTTCTTC | CASRKTETSYNEQFF
TRBD2 | - | TRBJ2-5 | TRBV9 | TGTGCCAGCAGCCTCGGGGGAGGGGTCCAAGAGACCCAGTACTTC | CASSLGGGVQETQYF
- | - | TRBJ2-1 | TRBV9 | TGTGCCAGCAGCGGCGACAGGCTCCGCGGCTCCTACAATGAGCAGTTCTTC | CASSGDRLRGSYNEQFF
TRBD2 | - | TRBJ2-1 | TRBV4-2 | TGTGCCAGCAGCCAGGAAGGGACTAGCGGGATCGATGAGCAGTTCTTC | CASSQEGTSGIDEQFF
- | - | TRBJ1-2 | TRBV6-5 | TGTGCCAGCAGTTCGAACAGGGACCCTAACTATGGCTACACCTTC | CASSSNRDPNYGYTF
TRBD1 | - | TRBJ2-7 | TRBV7-6 | TGTGCCAGCAGCCCAGGACAGGGGGCAATCGAGCAGTACTTC | CASSPGQGAIEQYF
TRBD1 | - | TRBJ2-1 | TRBV25-1 | TGTGCCAGCAGTCCTTCTTTGGGGGACAGGCAGTTCTTC | CASSPSLGDRQFF
- | - | TRBJ1-1 | TRBV7-3 | TGTGCCAGCAGCCTTTACCCGCAGGGAAGAGGTACTGAAGCTTTCTTT | CASSLYPQGRGTEAFF
TRBD1 | - | TRBJ2-5 | TRBV6-5 | TGTGCCAGCAGCTCCGACAGGGCGGTTTCGGAGACCCAGTACTTC | CASSSDRAVSETQYF
TRBD1 | - | TRBJ2-7 | TRBV6-1 | TGTGCCAGCCGTCGGGACAGGGGCAACTACGAGCAGTACTTC | CASRRDRGNYEQYF
TRBD2 | - | TRBJ2-3 | TRBV11-2 | TGTGCCAGCAGCACCCGGACTAGCTCCTTCACAGATACGCAGTATTTT | CASSTRTSSFTDTQYF
TRBD1 | - | TRBJ2-3 | TRBV5-1 | TGCGCCAGCAGCGGACGACAGGGGTCCTACACAGATACGCAGTATTTT | CASSGRQGSYTDTQYF
TRBD1 | - | TRBJ2-1 | TRBV5-1 | TGCGCCAGCAGCTTAGGCAGGGGGCAGGGTGAGCAGTTCTTC | CASSLGRGQGEQFF
- | - | TRBJ1-1 | TRBV2 | TGTGCCAGCAGTGGAGACTCCTTACCGAACACTGAAGCTTTCTTT | CASSGDSLPNTEAFF
- | - | TRBJ1-1 | TRBV15 | TGTGCCACCAGCAGAGAAAGTAGTTTTGCTGAAGCTTTCTTT | CATSRESSFAEAFF
- | once | TRBJ1-1 | TRBV2 | TGTGCCAGCAGGCTAATTCTGAACACTGAAGCTTTCTTT | CASRLILNTEAFF
TRBD1 | - | TRBJ2-2 | TRBV30 | TGTGCCTGGAGTGTACGACAGGGGATGACCGGGGAGCTGTTTTTT | CAWSVRQGMTGELFF
TRBD2 | once | TRBJ2-5 | TRBV4-2 | TGTGCCAGCAGCCAAGGACTAGCGGGGGCGCAAGAGACCCAGTACTTC | CASSQGLAGAQETQYF
- | - | TRBJ1-5 | TRBV19 | TGTGCCAGTAGCCAGTCCACTAGGCTGACGGCTAGCAATCAGCCCCAGCATTTT | CASSQSTRLTASNQPQHF
TRBD1 | - | TRBJ1-2 | TRBV7-3 | TGTGCCAGCAGCTTAACGGGGGGACAGTTGTATGGCTACACCTTC | CASSLTGGQLYGYTF
- | - | TRBJ2-5 | TRBV5-1 | TGCGCCAGCAGCTTGGGGTGGGAGAGTGGGCAAGAGACCCAGTACTTC | CASSLGWESGQETQYF
- | - | TRBJ2-7 | TRBV6-1 | TGTGCCGGCGACCCAGGGGAGCAGTACTTC | CAGDPGEQYF